This T cell receptor (beta chain) is drawn from a study of OX40 agonist ivuxolimab in advanced cancers. The table came from immunoSEQ multiplex PCR; TCRdb's copy has only in-frame clones and leaves some out. The repertoire holds roughly 70,000 clones, with around 80% as singletons. The germline gives CDR1 LNHNV, CDR2 YYDKDF (reference sequence). CDR3 size: 15 residues. Trimming took off 0 bases at V and 5 bases at J, with 11 bases between the two ends. The V gene is TRBV15, the J gene TRBJ1-5; D call uncertain. Specimen: CD4+ or CD8+ T cells sorted from blood, collected in a trial of the OX40 agonist ivuxolimab. The TCR sequence derives from an adult with an advanced solid tumor such as melanoma, head and neck, liver or kidney cancer. The CDR3 here is CATSRDGQTHQPQHF. Here the CDR3 DNA reads TGTGCCACCAGCAGAGATGGCCAGACGCATCAGCCCCAGCATTTT.